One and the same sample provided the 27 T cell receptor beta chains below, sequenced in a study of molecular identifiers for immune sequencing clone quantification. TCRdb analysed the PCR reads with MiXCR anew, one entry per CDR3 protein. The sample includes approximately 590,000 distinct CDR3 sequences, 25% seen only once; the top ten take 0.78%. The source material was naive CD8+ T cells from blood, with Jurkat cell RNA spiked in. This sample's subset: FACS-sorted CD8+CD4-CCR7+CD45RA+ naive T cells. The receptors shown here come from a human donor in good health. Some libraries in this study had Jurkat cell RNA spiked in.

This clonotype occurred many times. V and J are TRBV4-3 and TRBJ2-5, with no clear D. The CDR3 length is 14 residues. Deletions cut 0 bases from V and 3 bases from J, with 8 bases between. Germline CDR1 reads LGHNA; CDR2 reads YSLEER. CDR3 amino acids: CASSQDRTEETQYF. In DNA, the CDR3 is TGCGCCAGCAGCCAAGACCGGACGGAAGAGACCCAGTACTTC.

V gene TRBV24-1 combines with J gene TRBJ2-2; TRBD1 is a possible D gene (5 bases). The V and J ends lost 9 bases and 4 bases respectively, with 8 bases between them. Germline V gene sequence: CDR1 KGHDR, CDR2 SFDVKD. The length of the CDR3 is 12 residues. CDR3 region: CATRQTTGELFF. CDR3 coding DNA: TGTGCCACCCGACAGACCACCGGGGAGCTGTTTTTT.

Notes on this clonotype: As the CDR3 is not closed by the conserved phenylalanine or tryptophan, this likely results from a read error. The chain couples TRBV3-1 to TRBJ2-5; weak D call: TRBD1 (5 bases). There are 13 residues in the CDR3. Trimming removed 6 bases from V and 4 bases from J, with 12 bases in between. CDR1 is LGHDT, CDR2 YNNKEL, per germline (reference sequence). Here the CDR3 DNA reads TGTGCCAGCAGGGGTGGTAGGGGAGAGACCCAGTACCTC. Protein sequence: CASRGGRGETQYL.

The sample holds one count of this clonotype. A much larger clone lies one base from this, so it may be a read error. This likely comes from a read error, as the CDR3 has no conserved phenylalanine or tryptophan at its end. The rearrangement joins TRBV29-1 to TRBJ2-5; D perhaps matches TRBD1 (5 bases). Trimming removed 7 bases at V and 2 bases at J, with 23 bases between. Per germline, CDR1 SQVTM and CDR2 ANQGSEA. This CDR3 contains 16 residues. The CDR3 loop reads CSAEPEQGVGQETQYS. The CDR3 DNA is TGCAGCGCCGAACCCGAGCAGGGTGTTGGTCAAGAGACCCAGTACTCC.

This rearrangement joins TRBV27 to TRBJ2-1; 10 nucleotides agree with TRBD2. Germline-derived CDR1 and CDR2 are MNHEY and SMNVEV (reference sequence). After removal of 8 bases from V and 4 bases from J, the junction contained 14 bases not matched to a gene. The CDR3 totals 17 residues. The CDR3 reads CASGLYASGGAYNEQFF. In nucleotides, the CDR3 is TGTGCCAGCGGTCTCTACGCTAGCGGGGGTGCATACAATGAGCAGTTCTTC.

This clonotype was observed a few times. The CDR3 sequence: CASSTGTGSSYEQYF. The CDR3 DNA reads TGTGCCAGCAGTACCGGGACGGGGAGCTCCTACGAGCAGTACTTC. The J gene is TRBJ2-7, the V gene TRBV2; the D gene could be TRBD1 or TRBD2 (5 bases each). With 5 bases removed from V and 0 bases from J, the gap between germline ends came to 14 bases. Germline CDR1 reads SNHLY; CDR2 reads FYNNEI. The CDR3 is 15 residues long.

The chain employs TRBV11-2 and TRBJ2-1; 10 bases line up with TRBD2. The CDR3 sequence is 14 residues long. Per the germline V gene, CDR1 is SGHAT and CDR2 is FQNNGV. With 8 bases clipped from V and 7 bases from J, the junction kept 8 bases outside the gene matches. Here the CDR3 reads CASVGLAFNNEQFF. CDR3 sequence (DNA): TGTGCCAGCGTGGGACTAGCGTTCAATAATGAGCAGTTCTTC.

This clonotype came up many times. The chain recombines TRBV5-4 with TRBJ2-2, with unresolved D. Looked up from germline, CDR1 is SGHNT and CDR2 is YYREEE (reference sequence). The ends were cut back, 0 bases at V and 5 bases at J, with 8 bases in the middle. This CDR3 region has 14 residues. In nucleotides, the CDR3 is TGTGCCAGCAGCTTGGATGGAATGACCGGGGAGCTGTTTTTT. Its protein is CASSLDGMTGELFF.

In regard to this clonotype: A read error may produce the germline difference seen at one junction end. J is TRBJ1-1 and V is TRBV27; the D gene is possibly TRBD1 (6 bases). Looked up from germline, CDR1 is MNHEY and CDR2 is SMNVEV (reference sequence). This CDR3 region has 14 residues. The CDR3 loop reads CACSFQGMNTEAFF. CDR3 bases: TGCGCCTGCAGTTTTCAGGGGATGAACACTGAAGCTTTCTTT.

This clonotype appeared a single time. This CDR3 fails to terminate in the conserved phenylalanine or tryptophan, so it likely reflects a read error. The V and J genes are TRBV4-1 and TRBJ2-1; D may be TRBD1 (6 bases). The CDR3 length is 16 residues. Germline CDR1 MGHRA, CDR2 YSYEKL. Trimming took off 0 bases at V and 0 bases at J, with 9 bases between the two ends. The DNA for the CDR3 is TGCGCCAGCAGCCAAGAGGGGGCTTACTCCTACAATGAGCAGTTCCTC. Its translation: CASSQEGAYSYNEQFL.

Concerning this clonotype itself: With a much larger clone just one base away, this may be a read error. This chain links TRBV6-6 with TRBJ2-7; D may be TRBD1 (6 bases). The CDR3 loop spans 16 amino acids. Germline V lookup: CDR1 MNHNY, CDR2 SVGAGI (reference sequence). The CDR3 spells CASSPPQGSPSYELYF. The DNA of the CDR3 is TGTGCCAGCAGCCCTCCACAGGGCTCCCCTTCCTACGAGCTGTACTTC.

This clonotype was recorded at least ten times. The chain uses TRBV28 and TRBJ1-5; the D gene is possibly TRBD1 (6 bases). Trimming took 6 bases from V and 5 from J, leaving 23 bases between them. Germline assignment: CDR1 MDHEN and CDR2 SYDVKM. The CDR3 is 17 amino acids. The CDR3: CASRRPHWGGFDQPQHF. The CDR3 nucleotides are TGTGCCAGCAGAAGACCACATTGGGGGGGCTTCGATCAGCCCCAGCATTTT.

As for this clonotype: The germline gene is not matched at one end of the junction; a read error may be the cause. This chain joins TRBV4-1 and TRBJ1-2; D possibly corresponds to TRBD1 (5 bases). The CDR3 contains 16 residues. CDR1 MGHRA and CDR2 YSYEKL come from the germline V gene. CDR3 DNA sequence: TGCGCCAGCTGCCAAGATAGAACTGGGGCAATCTATGGCTACACCTTC. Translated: CASCQDRTGAIYGYTF.

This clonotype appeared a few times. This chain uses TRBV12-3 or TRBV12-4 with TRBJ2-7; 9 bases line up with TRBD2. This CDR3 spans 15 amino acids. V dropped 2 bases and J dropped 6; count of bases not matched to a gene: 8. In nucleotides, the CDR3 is TGTGCCAGCAGTTTAAGGTGGGATAGCGGGAGCGAGCAGTACTTC. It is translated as CASSLRWDSGSEQYF.

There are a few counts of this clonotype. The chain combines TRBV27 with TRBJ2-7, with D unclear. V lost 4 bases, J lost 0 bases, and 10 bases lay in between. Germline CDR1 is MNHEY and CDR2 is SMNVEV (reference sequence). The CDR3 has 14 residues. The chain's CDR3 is CASSYGSSSYEQYF. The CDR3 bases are TGTGCCAGCAGTTACGGATCCAGCTCCTACGAGCAGTACTTC.

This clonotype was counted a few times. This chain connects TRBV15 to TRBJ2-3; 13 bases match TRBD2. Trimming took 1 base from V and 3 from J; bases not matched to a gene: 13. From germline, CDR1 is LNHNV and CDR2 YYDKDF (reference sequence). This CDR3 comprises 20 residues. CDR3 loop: CATSRGLAGGPEGVTDTQYF. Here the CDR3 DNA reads TGTGCCACCAGCAGAGGACTAGCGGGAGGCCCGGAGGGGGTGACAGATACGCAGTATTTT.

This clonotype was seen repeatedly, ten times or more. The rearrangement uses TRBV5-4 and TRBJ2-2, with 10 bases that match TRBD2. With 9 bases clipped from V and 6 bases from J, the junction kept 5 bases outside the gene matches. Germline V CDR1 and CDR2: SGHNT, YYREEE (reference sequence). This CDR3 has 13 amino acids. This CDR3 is CATHLAGAGELFF. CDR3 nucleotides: TGTGCCACCCACCTAGCGGGAGCCGGGGAGCTGTTTTTT.

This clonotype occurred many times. The CDR3 DNA sequence: TGTGCCAGCAGCCCCCCGCCCGGGAAGGATACGCAGTATTTT. Protein sequence: CASSPPPGKDTQYF. The rearrangement uses TRBV12-3 or TRBV12-4 and TRBJ2-3, with a possible D match to TRBD2 (5 bases). The V and J ends lost 6 bases and 6 bases respectively, with 16 bases between them. The CDR3 length is 14 residues.

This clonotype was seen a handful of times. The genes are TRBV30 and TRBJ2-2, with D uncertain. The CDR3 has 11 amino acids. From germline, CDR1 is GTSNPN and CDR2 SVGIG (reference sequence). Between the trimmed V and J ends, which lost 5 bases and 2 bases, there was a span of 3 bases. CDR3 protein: CAWGNTGELFF. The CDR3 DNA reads TGTGCCTGGGGAAACACCGGGGAGCTGTTTTTT.

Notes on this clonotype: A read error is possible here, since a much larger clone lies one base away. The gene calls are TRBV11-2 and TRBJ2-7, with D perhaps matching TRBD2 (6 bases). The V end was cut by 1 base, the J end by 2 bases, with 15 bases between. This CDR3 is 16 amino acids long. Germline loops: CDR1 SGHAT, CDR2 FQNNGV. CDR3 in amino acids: CASSLGGLGFPYEQYF. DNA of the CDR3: TGTGCCAGCAGCTTAGGGGGACTGGGGTTCCCCTACGAGCAGTACTTC.

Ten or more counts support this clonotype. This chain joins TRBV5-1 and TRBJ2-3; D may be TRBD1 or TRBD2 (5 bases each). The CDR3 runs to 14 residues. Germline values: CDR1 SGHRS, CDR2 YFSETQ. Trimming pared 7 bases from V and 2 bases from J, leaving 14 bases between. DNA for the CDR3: TGCGCCAGCTCGGAGGACACCTACACAGATACGCAGTATTTT. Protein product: CASSEDTYTDTQYF.

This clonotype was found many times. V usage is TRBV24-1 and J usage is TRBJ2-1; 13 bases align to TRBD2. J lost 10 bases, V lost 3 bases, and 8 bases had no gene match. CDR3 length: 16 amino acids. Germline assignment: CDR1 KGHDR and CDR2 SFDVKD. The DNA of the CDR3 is TGTGCCACCAGTGATAACGGACTAGCGGGAGTAGTAGAGCAGTTCTTC. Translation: CATSDNGLAGVVEQFF.

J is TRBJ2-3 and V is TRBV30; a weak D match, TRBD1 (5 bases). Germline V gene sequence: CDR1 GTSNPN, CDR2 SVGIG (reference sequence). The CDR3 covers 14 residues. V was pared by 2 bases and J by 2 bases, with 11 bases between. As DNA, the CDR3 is TGTGCCTGGAGTTTAGGGGCGAACACAGATACGCAGTATTTT. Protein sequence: CAWSLGANTDTQYF. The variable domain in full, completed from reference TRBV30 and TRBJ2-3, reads SQTIHQWPATLVQPVGSPLSLECTVEGTSNPNLYWYRQAAGRGLQLLFYSVGIGQISSEVPQNLSASRPQDRQFILSSKKLLLSDSGFYLCAWSLGANTDTQYFGPGTRLTVL.

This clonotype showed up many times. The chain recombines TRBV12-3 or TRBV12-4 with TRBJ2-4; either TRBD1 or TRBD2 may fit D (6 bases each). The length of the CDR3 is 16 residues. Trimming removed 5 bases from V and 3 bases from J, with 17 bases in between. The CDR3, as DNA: TGTGCCAGCAGTCCCAGCCCAGGGGAGGACAAAAACATTCAGTACTTC. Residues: CASSPSPGEDKNIQYF.

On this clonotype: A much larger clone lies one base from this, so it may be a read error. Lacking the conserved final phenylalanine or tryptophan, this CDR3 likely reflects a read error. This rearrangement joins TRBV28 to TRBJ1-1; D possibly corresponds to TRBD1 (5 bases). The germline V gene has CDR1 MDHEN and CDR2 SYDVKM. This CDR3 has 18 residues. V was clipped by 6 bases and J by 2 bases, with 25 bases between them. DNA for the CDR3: TGTGCCAGCAGCCTCCCCCCACCCAGGTCCGGGGGTAACACTGAAGCTTTCTCT. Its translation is CASSLPPPRSGGNTEAFS.

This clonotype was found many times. CDR3 region: CSANVGQGHEQYF. CDR3 sequence (DNA): TGCAGTGCTAACGTAGGGCAAGGCCACGAGCAGTACTTC. The chain couples TRBV20-1 to TRBJ2-7, with D unresolved. Between the trimmed V and J ends, which lost 4 bases and 5 bases, there was a span of 15 bases. The CDR3 extends over 13 amino acids. Germline V gene data show CDR1 as DFQATT and CDR2 as SNEGSKA (reference sequence).

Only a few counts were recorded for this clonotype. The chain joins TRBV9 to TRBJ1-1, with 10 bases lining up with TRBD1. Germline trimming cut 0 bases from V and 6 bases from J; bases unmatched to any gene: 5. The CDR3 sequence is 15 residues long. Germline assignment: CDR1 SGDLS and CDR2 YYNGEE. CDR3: CASSVVTGGFAEAFF. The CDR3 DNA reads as TGTGCCAGCAGCGTAGTGACAGGGGGCTTCGCTGAAGCTTTCTTT.